A single sample gave rise to the 26 T cell receptor beta chains below, sequenced in a study of OX40 agonist ivuxolimab in advanced cancers. Library preparation employed the immunoSEQ multiplex PCR assay. Not all clones reach the TCRdb copy of this immuneACCESS table, which keeps in-frame sequences only. Checked studies attribute under half of the gap to unresolved V genes and leave the rest unexplained. The sample table lists tens of thousands of clones, roughly 84% of them with a count of one. Just under 7% of the sample comes from the top ten. The material was CD4+ or CD8+ T cells sorted from blood, obtained in a trial of the OX40 agonist ivuxolimab. The source of these receptors is an adult with an advanced solid tumor such as melanoma, head and neck, liver or kidney cancer.

This chain links TRBV7-9 with TRBJ1-2, with TRBD1 identical over 7 bases. Trimming at V came to 5 bases and at J to 8 bases, leaving 8 bases not matched to a gene. The CDR3 sequence is 13 residues long. The V gene's germline CDR1 is SEHNR and CDR2 FQNEAQ (reference sequence). Here the CDR3 DNA reads TGTGCCAGCAGCAATACAGGGGTTGGCGGCTACACCTTC. Amino acids: CASSNTGVGGYTF.

The chain has TRBV6-6 and TRBJ1-1, with D tentatively TRBD1 (6 bases). Germline V CDR1 and CDR2: MNHNY, SVGAGI (reference sequence). This CDR3 is built from 13 residues. The V gene lost 6 bases and the J gene lost 5 bases, with 13 bases spanning the gap. CDR3 DNA: TGTGCCAGCAGCCTATTGGGGGCAACTGAAGCTTTCTTT. Amino acid sequence: CASSLLGATEAFF.

The V call is TRBV28, the J call TRBJ2-3; tentatively, D is TRBD1 (7 bases). The CDR3 runs 16 residues. Trimming took 6 bases from V and 2 from J, leaving 18 bases between them. The germline CDR1 and CDR2 sequences are MDHEN and SYDVKM. The CDR3 nucleotides read TGTGCCAGCAGGGGGCGGGGACAGCCCTACACAGATACGCAGTATTTT. Its protein product is CASRGRGQPYTDTQYF.

The gene calls are TRBV7-3 and TRBJ2-5; a weak D match, TRBD2 (6 bases). Germline values: CDR1 SGHTA, CDR2 FQGTGA. V shed 2 bases and J shed 5 bases, with 18 bases lying between them. There are 16 residues in the CDR3. In nucleotides, the CDR3 is TGTGCCAGCAGCTTATATGGGGGGTTGTCCGGGGAGACCCAGTACTTC. It translates to CASSLYGGLSGETQYF.

The rearrangement joins TRBV27 to TRBJ1-1; maybe TRBD1 (6 bases). The germline CDR1 and CDR2 sequences are MNHEY and SMNVEV (reference sequence). The CDR3 spans 16 residues. Trimming shortened V by 2 bases and J by 1 base, and 14 bases separated the two germline ends. Written as DNA, the CDR3 is TGTGCCAGCAGTTTACTAGACGGGGGGCCGAACACTGAAGCTTTCTTT. Translation: CASSLLDGGPNTEAFF.

The chain links TRBV19 to TRBJ1-5; D gene uncertain. With 5 bases removed from V and 0 bases from J, the gap between germline ends came to 14 bases. In germline, CDR1 is LNHDA, CDR2 SQIVND (reference sequence). This CDR3 region has 16 residues. The DNA for the CDR3 is TGTGCCAGTAGTCACGGACTGGTAAATAGCAATCAGCCCCAGCATTTT. Translating it yields CASSHGLVNSNQPQHF.

V gene TRBV4-2 combines with J gene TRBJ1-1, with D hard to call. Germline-derived CDR1 and CDR2 are LGHNA and YNFKEQ. The V and J ends lost 3 bases and 4 bases respectively, with 15 bases between them. The CDR3 is made up of 15 amino acids. CDR3 sequence: CASSQPGPKGTEAFF. The CDR3 coding sequence is TGTGCCAGCAGCCAGCCGGGCCCCAAAGGCACTGAAGCTTTCTTT.

V is TRBV4-1 and J is TRBJ2-5; TRBD1 might be the D (5 bases). The DNA end is more similar to TRBJ2-7, so the J call may be wrong. The length of the CDR3 is 15 residues. Germline loops: CDR1 MGHRA, CDR2 YSYEKL. This CDR3 reads CASSQGTGGTYEQYF. The CDR3 nucleotides read TGCGCCAGCAGCCAAGGCACAGGCGGTACCTACGAGCAGTACTTC.

The chain uses TRBV27 and TRBJ2-1; 13 bases are shared with TRBD2. CDR3 length: 16 amino acids. V gave up 6 bases and J gave up 6 bases; unmatched junction bases: 8. The germline CDR1 and CDR2 sequences are MNHEY and SMNVEV (reference sequence). The CDR3, as DNA: TGTGCCAGCAGACGGACTAGCGGGAGTTACGGCAATGAGCAGTTCTTC. Translating gives CASRRTSGSYGNEQFF.

The CDR3 sequence is CASSPTTSGRVYEQYF. DNA for the CDR3: TGCGCCAGCAGCCCAACCACTAGCGGGAGGGTCTACGAGCAGTACTTC. This chain connects TRBV4-1 to TRBJ2-7, with TRBD2 identical over 13 bases. There are 16 residues in the CDR3. Germline V gene lookup returns CDR1 MGHRA and CDR2 YSYEKL. V shed 4 bases and J 3 bases; nucleotides not matched to a gene: 6.

J is TRBJ1-1 and V is TRBV18, with D unresolved. The CDR3 covers 13 residues. V lost 3 bases to trimming and J lost 8 bases, with 13 bases between them. Germline loops: CDR1 KGHSH, CDR2 LQKENI. The CDR3 DNA follows: TGTGCCAGCTCACCGTCGAGACAAGTCGAAGCTTTCTTT. It is translated as CASSPSRQVEAFF.

The gene calls are TRBV13 and TRBJ2-6; TRBD1 might be the D (6 bases). The CDR3 covers 15 residues. The germline V gene encodes CDR1 PRHDT and CDR2 FYEKMQ (reference sequence). Trimming cost V 4 bases and J 4 bases, with 11 bases left between them. Written as DNA, the CDR3 is TGTGCCAGCAGCTCGCAGGGGTCCGGGGCCAACGTCCTGACTTTC. Protein product: CASSSQGSGANVLTF.

This CDR3 is CASSIKGGPMNTGELFF. Here the CDR3 DNA reads TGTGCCAGTAGTATAAAGGGGGGGCCGATGAACACCGGGGAGCTGTTTTTT. The chain recombines TRBV19 with TRBJ2-2, with D perhaps TRBD2 (7 bases). From germline, CDR1 is LNHDA and CDR2 SQIVND (reference sequence). CDR3 length equals 17 residues. Trimming took 2 bases from V and 1 from J, leaving 14 bases between them.

The J gene is TRBJ2-1, the V gene TRBV5-1, with D unclear. Germline V CDR1 and CDR2: SGHRS, YFSETQ. V lost 4 bases and J lost 5, with 10 bases in between. The CDR3 extends over 13 amino acids. The CDR3, as DNA: TGCGCCAGCAGCACCCCGTTAAACAATGAGCAGTTCTTC. Amino acid sequence: CASSTPLNNEQFF.

This clone was counted a single time. The chain has TRBV5-4 and TRBJ2-7; TRBD1 or TRBD2 may be the D gene (5 bases each). The length of the CDR3 is 13 residues. The germline gives CDR1 SGHNT, CDR2 YYREEE (reference sequence). Trimming removed 5 bases at V and 6 bases at J, with 15 bases between. The CDR3: CASRRDQEGEQYF. The DNA of the CDR3 is TGTGCCAGCAGGAGGGACCAAGAAGGCGAGCAGTACTTC.

V gene TRBV29-1 combines with J gene TRBJ2-1; D is uncertain. The germline V gene has CDR1 SQVTM and CDR2 ANQGSEA. This CDR3 is built from 13 residues. Deletions cut 6 bases from V and 7 bases from J, with 16 bases between. The CDR3: CSVPGPGTNEQFF. DNA of the CDR3: TGCAGCGTCCCGGGTCCCGGCACGAATGAGCAGTTCTTC.

The chain combines TRBV2 with TRBJ2-1; no firm D call. V was clipped by 6 bases and J by 0 bases, with 15 bases between them. Germline V lookup: CDR1 SNHLY, CDR2 FYNNEI. This CDR3 region has 16 residues. The CDR3 spells CASSADGLSSYNEQFF. The CDR3 DNA is TGTGCCAGCAGCGCTGACGGGTTAAGCTCCTACAATGAGCAGTTCTTC. Full variable domain (rest looked up from reference TRBV2 and TRBJ2-1): EPEVTQTPSHQVTQMGQEVILRCVPISNHLYFYWYRQILGQKVEFLVSFYNNEISEKSEIFDDQFSVERPDGSNFTLKIRSTKLEDSAMYFCASSADGLSSYNEQFFGPGTRLTVL.

The gene calls are TRBV25-1 and TRBJ2-2; 10 bases align to TRBD1. The CDR3 contains 15 residues. Germline assignment: CDR1 MGHDK and CDR2 SYGVNS. The junction had 7 bases not matched to a gene; V was cut back by 7 bases and J by 5 bases. The CDR3 region has the DNA TGTGCCAGCACAACCGGGACAGGGGAGACCGGGGAGCTGTTTTTT. Amino acids: CASTTGTGETGELFF.

The chain couples TRBV10-3 to TRBJ2-3; D is unresolved. CDR1 and CDR2 (germline): ENHRY, SYGVKD. The CDR3 has 17 amino acids. V was pared by 0 bases and J by 0 bases, with 13 bases between. CDR3 bases: TGTGCCATCAGTGAGTCCAATTTAGGTAGCAGCACAGATACGCAGTATTTT. This encodes CAISESNLGSSTDTQYF.

With respect to this clone: A junction end diverges from the germline sequence, so it may reflect a read error. The chain combines TRBV7-9 with TRBJ1-6; D not certain. The CDR3 covers 13 residues. CDR1 is SEHNR and CDR2 is FQNEAQ in the germline V gene (reference sequence). The CDR3 here is CASGLDYTGPLHF. The CDR3 region has the DNA TGTGCCAGCGGCTTGGATTACACGGGACCCCTCCACTTT.

This sequence joins TRBV2 and TRBJ2-5; 9 bases fit TRBD1. Per the germline V gene, CDR1 is SNHLY and CDR2 is FYNNEI. This CDR3 contains 12 residues. The V and J ends lost 10 bases and 5 bases, in that order; junction bases with no gene match: 5. The CDR3 DNA sequence: TGTGCCACCACCGGGACAGGGGAGACCCAGTACTTC. This codes for CATTGTGETQYF.

The chain recombines TRBV7-2 with TRBJ2-5; 7 positions match TRBD1. J was trimmed by 2 bases and V by 6 bases; bases with no gene match: 12. CDR1 is SGHTA, CDR2 FQGNSA, per germline. The CDR3 is 16 amino acids. CDR3 DNA sequence: TGTGCCAGCAGTCATGCGACAGGGTGGGGGCAAGAGACCCAGTACTTC. It codes for CASSHATGWGQETQYF.

The rearrangement joins TRBV7-8 to TRBJ1-5, with D perhaps TRBD1 (6 bases). Trimming shortened V by 5 bases and J by 4 bases, and 18 bases separated the two germline ends. CDR1 is SGHVS, CDR2 FQNEAQ, per germline. This CDR3 has 16 amino acids. The CDR3 loop reads CASSRTDFFGNQPQHF. The CDR3, as DNA: TGTGCCAGCAGCCGGACAGATTTCTTTGGGAATCAGCCCCAGCATTTT.

This sequence joins TRBV30 and TRBJ1-3; D not resolved. The CDR3 loop spans 15 amino acids. Between the trimmed V and J ends, which lost 1 base and 0 bases, there was a span of 10 bases. The germline V gene has CDR1 GTSNPN and CDR2 SVGIG (reference sequence). The CDR3, as DNA: TGTGCCTGGAGTGAGGACTTCGTCTCTGGAAACACCATATATTTT. Translating it yields CAWSEDFVSGNTIYF.

V gene TRBV30 combines with J gene TRBJ2-7, with D perhaps matching TRBD1 (6 bases). This CDR3 has 15 residues. V dropped 2 bases and J dropped 5 bases, with 19 bases sitting between them. Looked up from germline, CDR1 is GTSNPN and CDR2 is SVGIG (reference sequence). CDR3 amino acids: CAWSPLQGKLHEQYF. In nucleotides, the CDR3 is TGTGCCTGGAGTCCCTTACAGGGAAAGCTCCACGAGCAGTACTTC.

The gene calls are TRBV5-1 and TRBJ2-7; D is uncertain. Trimming removed 2 bases at V and 4 bases at J, with 7 bases between. Looked up from germline, CDR1 is SGHRS and CDR2 is YFSETQ. CDR3 size: 12 residues. CDR3 in DNA: TGCGCCAGCAGCTTCGGTCATTACGAGCAGTACTTC. This codes for CASSFGHYEQYF.